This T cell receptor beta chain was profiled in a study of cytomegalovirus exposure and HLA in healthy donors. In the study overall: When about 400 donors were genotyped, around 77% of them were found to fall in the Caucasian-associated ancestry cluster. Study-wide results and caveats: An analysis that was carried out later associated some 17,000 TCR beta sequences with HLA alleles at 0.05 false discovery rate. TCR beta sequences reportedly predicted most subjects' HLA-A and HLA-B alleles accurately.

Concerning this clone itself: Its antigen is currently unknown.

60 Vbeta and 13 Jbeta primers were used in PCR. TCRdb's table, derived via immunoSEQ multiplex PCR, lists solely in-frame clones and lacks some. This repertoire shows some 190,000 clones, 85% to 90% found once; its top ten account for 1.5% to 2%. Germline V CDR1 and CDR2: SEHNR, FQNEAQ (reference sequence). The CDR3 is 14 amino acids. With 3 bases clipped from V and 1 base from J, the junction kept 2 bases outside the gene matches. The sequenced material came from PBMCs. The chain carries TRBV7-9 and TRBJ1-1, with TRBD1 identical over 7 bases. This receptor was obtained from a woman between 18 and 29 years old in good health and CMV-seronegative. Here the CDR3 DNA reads TGTGCCAGCAGCTTCGGGACAGCGAACACTGAAGCTTTCTTT. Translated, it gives CASSFGTANTEAFF.